This TCR beta chain was recovered during a study of tissue T cells after allogeneic stem cell transplantation. Whole-study results and caveats: In patients and mice, blood and spleen missed much of tissue repertoire.

For this clone: Its antigen is not known. The gene names given are mouse names. The sequenced fragment ends 1 residue before the CDR3 boundary, so the rest is inferred from the germline J gene.

In germline, CDR1 is SGHSN, CDR2 HYEKVE. The CDR3 is made up of 15 amino acids. Trimming cost V 2 bases and J 0 bases, with 9 bases left between them. TCRbeta CDR3 was sequenced at survey depth with template counts. Sequencing was performed with immunoSEQ multiplex PCR; in TCRdb, only in-frame clones are kept and a portion is missing. Among 48,000 or so clones, roughly four fifths were seen once, and the ten largest hold approximately 0.72%. The sequence was obtained from a pool of C57BL/6 mice in good health. The sequenced sample consisted of sorted cells pooled from one or two spleens. The gene calls are TRBV12-1 and TRBJ2-2; D possibly uses TRBD1 or TRBD2 (5 bases each). The DNA read from the CDR3 is TGTGCCAGCTCTCGGGACCAAACAAACACCGGGCAGCTCTAC. The encoded protein is CASSRDQTNTGQLY. From start to end, the CDR3 is CASSRDQTNTGQLYF.